In its sample, the clone carrying this TCR beta chain was seen many times. Its antigen is unknown. Germline lookup yields CDR1 SGHRS and CDR2 YFSETQ. The V and J ends lost 5 bases and 0 bases, in that order; junction bases with no gene match: 0. This CDR3 spans 13 amino acids. Described time point: newly diagnosed GD, antithyroid drugs for less than 3 months. Isolated PBMC RNA provided the starting material for the TCR library. CDR3-region Arm-PCR and iRepertoire HTBI primers produced the TCR beta libraries. Via MiXCR, TCRdb re-called the multiplex PCR reads, giving one row per CDR3 protein. This sample has about 470,000 distinct CDR3 sequences, with roughly 17% found just once. The data belong to a study of regulatory T cells in long-lasting Graves disease. Overall study findings and caveats: Preferential use of TRBV28, TRBJ1-2 and TRBJ2-5 was seen in persistent disease. New patients shared some 980 public clonotypes, and persistent patients shared more, with about 2,700.

These sequences were also reported in another study, on T cells in Graves' hyperthyroidism and ophthalmopathy. As reported in that work: First-round RT-PCR of the TCR CDR3 relied on the HTBI primer set. Stable hyperthyroidism was separated from ophthalmopathy by a model based on 13 V-J features.

The clonotype originates from a man aged 40-49 years with Graves disease. This rearrangement joins TRBV5-1 to TRBJ2-7, with 9 bases fitting TRBD2. Sequences were derived from peripheral blood mononuclear cells (PBMCs), sampled at new diagnosis, from a patient treated with antithyroid drugs. In DNA form, the CDR3 reads TGCGCCAGCAGTAGCGGGAGCTCCTACGAGCAGTACTTC. Translating gives CASSSGSSYEQYF. The whole variable domain, remainder taken from reference TRBV5-1 and TRBJ2-7, is KAGVTQTPRYLIKTRGQQVTLSCSPISGHRSVSWYQQTPGQGLQFLFEYFSETQRNKGNFPGRFSGRQFSNSRSEMNVSTLELGDSALYLCASSSGSSYEQYFGPGTRLTVT.